This is a list of T cell receptor beta chains from one sample in a study of CD8+CD57+ T cells in acquired aplastic anemia. A single record per CDR3 protein comes from TCRdb applying MiXCR to the reads. The sample yields some 140,000 distinct CDR3 sequences, 40% to 65% seen once. The sequenced sample consisted of sorted CD4+, CD8+, or CD8+CD57+ T cells (not recorded which) from PBMCs. The source of these receptors is a human donor with aplastic anemia. The conserved cysteine and the conserved F or W are not part of the CDR3 here.

TRBV2 ASSEHPRPVWNSPLH
TRBV7-9 ASSRQPNSPLH
TRBV5-1 ASSLQTGNEKLF
TRBV7-9 ASSLAQVQETQY
TRBV19 ASSWTGGTGELF
TRBV19 ASSIRQADTQY
TRBV10-3 AIEGDYEQY
TRBV19 ATSGTSGGRGPGELF
TRBV20-1 SARDAGGQETQY
TRBV19 ASGDSLGTNTIY
TRBV4-2 ASSQGGLAF
TRBV24-1 ATSDFREGEQY
TRBV12-3/TRBV12-4 ASSTSGQGSNTEVF
TRBV5-1 ASSLAPSDTQY
TRBV15 ATSRDRPNSPLH
TRBV2 ASSRRGQVIEGYT
TRBV5-1 ASSLRTGSSYNEQF
TRBV9 ASEGGEAEQF
TRBV24-1 ATSDRSLLPYTQY
TRBV6-1 ASSEGGRSPLH
TRBV10-3 AAETQGRSSRELF
TRBV29-1 SAKAGDNTEAF
TRBV10-1 ASSTWAEEKLF
TRBV10-3 VTRLDSGANVLT
TRBV7-3 ASSNGPPGEQY
TRBV11-1 ARSLSQAGDRYNEQF
TRBV7-9 ASGRGGYGYT
TRBV2 ASTTLDRVVEQF
TRBV15 ATQPGQGLEQY
TRBV12-3/TRBV12-4 ASRRTGTSGANVLA
TRBV7-8 ASSPRDREAEQY
TRBV5-6 ASATSGAVDEQY
TRBV9 ASTPGGGSTDTQY
TRBV27 ASSALTSAGSYEQY
TRBV10-3 AISGNQQETQY
TRBV29-1 SVELGVGEQY
TRBV5-1 ASSFRPSGNELGGEQY
TRBV12-3/TRBV12-4 ASSSPLAGGEVDNEQF
TRBV2 ASSGAVGSQF
TRBV20-1 SARDLSQTYEQY
TRBV5-1 ASSLPPEQF
TRBV10-3 AIMGQGHLTNYGYT
TRBV2 ASGDRNTEAF
TRBV11-2 ASTPGTGSGFYGYT
TRBV5-4 ASSLGQFNYGYT
TRBV19 ASSEEQGSAIYGYT
TRBV2 ASEGYGDGNSPLH
TRBV30 AWSVGTGAYEQY
TRBV15 ATSRGGQGSPLH
TRBV6-1 ASSEGGAEAF
TRBV5-1 ASSLQGGGSSYEQY
TRBV3-1 ASSQKTGAYEQY
TRBV6-2/TRBV6-3 ASTPGRTANYGYT